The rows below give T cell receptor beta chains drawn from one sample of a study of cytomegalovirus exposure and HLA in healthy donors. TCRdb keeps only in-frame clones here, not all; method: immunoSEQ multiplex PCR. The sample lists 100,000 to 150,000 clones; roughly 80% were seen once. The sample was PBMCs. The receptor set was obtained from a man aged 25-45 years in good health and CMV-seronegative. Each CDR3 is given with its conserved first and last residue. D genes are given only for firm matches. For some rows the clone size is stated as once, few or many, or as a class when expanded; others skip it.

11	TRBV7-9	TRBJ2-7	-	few	CASSLNNEQYF	TGTGCCAGCAGCTTGAACAACGAGCAGTACTTC
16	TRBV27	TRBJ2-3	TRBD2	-	CASSSRTSASTDTQYF	TGTGCCAGCAGTTCACGGACTAGCGCGAGCACAGATACGCAGTATTTT
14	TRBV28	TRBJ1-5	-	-	CASSFAGRPQPQHF	TGTGCCAGCAGTTTCGCGGGTCGACCTCAGCCCCAGCATTTT
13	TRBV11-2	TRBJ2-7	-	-	CASVGQVPYEQYF	TGTGCCAGCGTCGGCCAGGTACCCTACGAGCAGTACTTC
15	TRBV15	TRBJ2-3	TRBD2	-	CATSRSGLATDTQYF	TGTGCCACCAGCAGATCGGGACTAGCGACAGATACGCAGTATTTT
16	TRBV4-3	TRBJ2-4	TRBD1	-	CASSQRETGGGNIQYF	TGCGCCAGCAGCCAGAGAGAGACAGGGGGAGGAAACATTCAGTACTTC
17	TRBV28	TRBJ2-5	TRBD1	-	CASSLRQGEWYQETQYF	TGTGCCAGCAGTTTAAGACAGGGGGAATGGTACCAAGAGACCCAGTACTTC
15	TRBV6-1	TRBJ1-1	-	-	CASSERRQPNTEAFF	TGTGCCAGCAGTGAAAGGAGACAGCCGAACACTGAAGCTTTCTTT
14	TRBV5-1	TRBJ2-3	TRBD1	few	CASSRQGVTDTQYF	TGCGCCAGCAGCCGACAGGGGGTCACAGATACGCAGTATTTT
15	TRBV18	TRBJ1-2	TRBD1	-	CASSPTGDPGYGYTF	TGTGCCAGCTCACCAACAGGGGACCCCGGCTATGGCTACACCTTC
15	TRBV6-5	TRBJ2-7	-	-	CASSYSGFLPNEQYF	TGTGCCAGCAGTTACTCGGGCTTTCTCCCCAACGAGCAGTACTTC
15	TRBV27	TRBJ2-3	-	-	CASSLLSLREDTQYF	TGTGCCAGCAGTTTATTGAGTCTGAGGGAGGATACGCAGTATTTT
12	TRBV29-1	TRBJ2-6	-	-	CSVQSGANVLTF	TGCAGCGTCCAATCTGGGGCCAACGTCCTGACTTTC